Listed below are T cell receptor beta chains from one sample, sequenced in a study of neurological immune-mediated disorders. MiXCR, applied by TCRdb to the 5' RACE reads, yields one record per CDR3 protein. Of roughly 36,000 distinct CDR3 sequences in the sample, 12% to 15% were seen once. The sequenced sample was PBMCs. The receptors originated from a woman aged 45-65 years with HTLV-1-associated myelopathy (HAM/TSP). Each CDR3 is given with its conserved first and last residue. A D gene is named only where the DNA matches it firmly. Clone size is not always given. Where it is, it says once, few, many or a class for expanded clones.

size	V	J	D	DNA	CDR3
many	TRBV5-5	TRBJ1-2	NA	TGTGCCAGCACCCGTGGAGGGTACTATGGCTACACCTTC	CASTRGGYYGYTF
few	TRBV18	TRBJ1-1	TRBD1	TGTGCCAGCTCACCGGGACAGGGGGCTTTCTTT	CASSPGQGAFF
many	TRBV28	TRBJ1-1	NA	TGTGCCAGCAGCCTGCCGGGACCCCCCCCGAACACTGAAGCTTTCTTT	CASSLPGPPPNTEAFF
many	TRBV20-1	TRBJ2-3	TRBD1	TGCAGTGCTAGAGAGGACAGGGACGCCACAGATACGCAGTATTTT	CSAREDRDATDTQYF
NA	TRBV5-1	TRBJ2-1	TRBD2	TGCGCCAGCAGCTTGAGCGGGGGCAACCTCAATGAGCAGTTCTTC	CASSLSGGNLNEQFF
NA	TRBV4-2	TRBJ1-5	TRBD1	TGTGCCAGCAGCCAAGAAACAGGGGATCAGCCCCAGCATTTT	CASSQETGDQPQHF
NA	TRBV12-3/TRBV12-4	TRBJ1-1	NA	TGTGCCAGCATTTTCAGTTGGCCGAACACTGAAGCTTTCTTT	CASIFSWPNTEAFF
NA	TRBV5-1	TRBJ1-1	NA	TGCGCCAGCAGCTTGTTGCCAGGGCTCGTGAACACTGAAGCTTTCTTT	CASSLLPGLVNTEAFF
many	TRBV7-9	TRBJ2-2	NA	TGTGCCAGCAGCTCCCGGGCTGGGGGGAACACCGGGGAGCTGTTTTTT	CASSSRAGGNTGELFF
many	TRBV5-5	TRBJ2-1	NA	TGTGCCAGCAGCCTGCCGCCTAGTTTTTACAATGAGCAGTTCTTC	CASSLPPSFYNEQFF
medium-sized	TRBV5-6	TRBJ1-2	TRBD1	TGTGCCAGCAGCTTTCCGGGACAGGGATTATATGGCTACACCTTC	CASSFPGQGLYGYTF
many	TRBV20-1	TRBJ2-1	TRBD2	TGCAGTGCTAGACTCCTAGCGGGGGCCGCCTACAATGAGCAGTTCTTC	CSARLLAGAAYNEQFF
many	TRBV5-1	TRBJ2-7	TRBD1	TGCGCCAGCAGCACTGGGACAGGGTCCTACGAGCAGTACTTC	CASSTGTGSYEQYF
many	TRBV4-2	TRBJ1-4	TRBD1	TGTGCCAGCAGCCATTCCCCGGGGGACAGGGCTGGAGAAAAACTGTTTTTT	CASSHSPGDRAGEKLFF
many	TRBV12-5	TRBJ2-3	TRBD1	TGTGCTAGTGGTCAGTTCCGGGACAGGAGAAGGGGAGAAAGCACAGATACGCAGTATTTT	CASGQFRDRRRGESTDTQYF
many	TRBV20-1	TRBJ1-2	TRBD1	TGCAGTGCTAGAGACCCGGGACAGGGTGAGGGCTACACCTTC	CSARDPGQGEGYTF
many	TRBV25-1	TRBJ1-1	NA	TGTGCCAGCAGTGAAGATGTGGTCCCTGAAGCTTTCTTT	CASSEDVVPEAFF
many	TRBV20-1	TRBJ2-3	TRBD2	TGCAGTGCCTCTACAGCGGGGGCAGATACGCAGTATTTT	CSASTAGADTQYF
many	TRBV20-1	TRBJ1-1	NA	TGCAGTGCACTCAGGGCCCCTGAAGCTTTCTTT	CSALRAPEAFF
many	TRBV7-8	TRBJ1-5	NA	TGTGCCAGCAGCTTAGACGGGAGCATCGGTCAGCCCCAGCATTTT	CASSLDGSIGQPQHF
many	TRBV12-3/TRBV12-4	TRBJ1-5	TRBD1	TGTGCCAGCAGTTTTACCCGGGACAGGCGTTTGTATAGCAATCAGCCCCAGCATTTT	CASSFTRDRRLYSNQPQHF
many	TRBV11-2	TRBJ2-7	NA	TGTGCCAGCAGCTGGGGTAGCTCCTACGAGCAGTACTTC	CASSWGSSYEQYF
many	TRBV5-5	TRBJ2-1	NA	TGTGCCAGCAGCTTTAGCGGATTCTCCTACAATGAGCAGTTCTTC	CASSFSGFSYNEQFF
many	TRBV18	TRBJ2-5	NA	TGTGCCAGCTCACCACTGCTCAGCGGGCAAGAGACCCAGTACTTC	CASSPLLSGQETQYF
many	TRBV6-6	TRBJ2-1	TRBD2	TGTGCCACCGCCGGACAGCGGGGGACGAGCTCCTACAATGAGCAGTTCTTC	CATAGQRGTSSYNEQFF
many	TRBV11-2	TRBJ2-1	TRBD2	TGTGCCAGCAGCTTAGGTGAGGGGACTAGCTCCCTCTTC	CASSLGEGTSSLF
many	TRBV2	TRBJ2-7	TRBD1	TGTGCCAGCAGTGGGGACAGGGCCCACTACGAGCAGTACTTC	CASSGDRAHYEQYF
many	TRBV6-5	TRBJ2-7	TRBD1	TGTGCCGTAGACAGGGGTGACGAGCAGTACTTC	CAVDRGDEQYF
many	TRBV3-1	TRBJ1-2	NA	TGTGCCAGCAGCATGCCGACAGAGAACTATGGCTACACCTTC	CASSMPTENYGYTF
many	TRBV6-2/TRBV6-3	TRBJ2-3	NA	TGTGCCTGCGGAAGGTTAGCTACGCAGTATTTT	CACGRLATQYF
many	TRBV4-3	TRBJ1-1	NA	TGCGCCAGCAGCGTCAGGACCGGAGGTGGCACTGAAGCTTTCTTT	CASSVRTGGGTEAFF
many	TRBV20-1	TRBJ2-5	NA	TGCAGTGCTAGGAGGGACTACCAAGAGACCCAGTACTTC	CSARRDYQETQYF
once	TRBV15	TRBJ2-7	TRBD1	TGTGCCACCAGCCCGCCGGGACAGGGCTCCTACGAGAAGTCCTTC	CATSPPGQGSYEKSF
many	TRBV20-1	TRBJ1-2	NA	TGCAGTGCCTATGACATAGGCCATGGCTACACCTTC	CSAYDIGHGYTF
many	TRBV7-9	TRBJ2-1	TRBD1	TGTGCCAGCAGCTTAAGGGGGCTATCCTACAATGAGCAGTTCTTC	CASSLRGLSYNEQFF
NA	TRBV20-1	TRBJ2-3	TRBD1	TGCAGTGCTACAGGACAGGGGAACACAGATACGCAGTATTTT	CSATGQGNTDTQYF
many	TRBV5-6	TRBJ1-1	NA	TGTGCCAGCAGCTCCGACGGTACTGAAGCTTTCTTT	CASSSDGTEAFF
many	TRBV9	TRBJ1-6	NA	TGTGCCAGCAGCGTAGCTGGGTATAGTTCACCCCTCCACTTT	CASSVAGYSSPLHF
many	TRBV20-1	TRBJ1-2	TRBD1	TGCAGTGCTAGATACAGGGGTGATCAGGGCTACACCTTC	CSARYRGDQGYTF
many	TRBV5-1	TRBJ2-5	NA	TGCGCCAGCAGCCCAAGGGGACCGGGACTTGCTAAAGAGACCCAGTACTTC	CASSPRGPGLAKETQYF
NA	TRBV19	TRBJ2-1	TRBD2	TGTGCCAGTAGTCTACGGACTAGCGGGGGTCCCTCCTACAATGAGCAGTTCTTC	CASSLRTSGGPSYNEQFF
few	TRBV7-9	TRBJ1-1	NA	TGTGCCAGCAGCTTTCGACAGGCTGGAGGGAACACTGAAGCTTTCTTT	CASSFRQAGGNTEAFF
many	TRBV6-5	TRBJ1-6	NA	TGTGCCAGCAGTTACGGCGTAAGCTCCTATAATTCACCCCTCCACTTT	CASSYGVSSYNSPLHF
many	TRBV10-3	TRBJ1-2	NA	TGTGCCATCAGCGAGCGGGACGTCGGTGGCTACACCTTC	CAISERDVGGYTF
many	TRBV5-6	TRBJ2-2	TRBD1	TGTGCCAGCAGGTCACTCCGGACAGGGAACACCGGGGAGCTGTTTTTT	CASRSLRTGNTGELFF
many	TRBV6-5	TRBJ1-3	NA	TGTGCCAGCAGTTACAAGTTCCACCGGGCGAGCTCTGGAAACACCATATATTTT	CASSYKFHRASSGNTIYF
NA	TRBV9	TRBJ1-1	NA	TGTGCCAGCAGTCGGGACGGGGGGGAAGCTTTCTTT	CASSRDGGEAFF
many	TRBV4-1	TRBJ1-5	NA	TGCGCCAGCAGCCAAGATGGGGGGCTAGGCAATCAGCCCCAGCATTTT	CASSQDGGLGNQPQHF
NA	TRBV11-2	TRBJ2-5	NA	TGTGCCAGCAGCTTAGACCCTACAGGGCACGGGGAGACCCAGTACTTC	CASSLDPTGHGETQYF
many	TRBV29-1	TRBJ1-4	TRBD1	TGCAGCGCCGGGACAGTAAATGAAAAACTGTTTTTT	CSAGTVNEKLFF
many	TRBV12-3/TRBV12-4	TRBJ2-4	NA	TGTGCCAGCCAGAGGTTAGGGGCATACATTCAGTACTTC	CASQRLGAYIQYF
many	TRBV3-1	TRBJ1-2	TRBD1	TGTGCCAGCAGCGTGGGGACAGGGCTTGGCTACACCTTC	CASSVGTGLGYTF
many	TRBV10-3	TRBJ1-1	TRBD1	TGTGCCATCACCCTAGACAGGGGAAACACTGAAGCTTTCTTT	CAITLDRGNTEAFF
many	TRBV30	TRBJ1-3	NA	TGTGCCTGGAGTCCTCAGTTCTACTCTGGAAACACCATATATTTT	CAWSPQFYSGNTIYF
NA	TRBV29-1	TRBJ1-2	NA	TGCAGCGTTGGGACAGTGGACTATGGCTACACCTTC	CSVGTVDYGYTF
many	TRBV5-1	TRBJ2-1	TRBD2	TGCGCCAGCAGCTTAACTAGCGGTGCGCAGTTCTTC	CASSLTSGAQFF
NA	TRBV19	TRBJ2-3	NA	TGTGCCAGTAGTAGTCTATCGTGGCAGACGCAGTATTTT	CASSSLSWQTQYF
NA	TRBV20-1	TRBJ1-6	TRBD1	TGCAGTGCTAGAGCTAGACAGGGGTATTCACCCCTCTACTTT	CSARARQGYSPLYF
NA	TRBV2	TRBJ2-1	NA	TGTGCCAGCCTGAACCGGGATGGGGCCTACAATGAGCAGTTCTTC	CASLNRDGAYNEQFF
many	TRBV18	TRBJ2-5	NA	TGTGCCAGCTCACCAAATTGGGGAGAGACCCAGTACTTC	CASSPNWGETQYF